This is a list of T cell receptor beta chains from one sample in a study of CD8+ T cells in alopecia areata. Assay: immunoSEQ multiplex PCR; the TCRdb copy retains only in-frame clones and omits some. The profile shows about 170,000 clones, around 71% of them singletons. The material was CD8+ T cells sorted from blood, obtained at week 0. These receptors all come from a human donor with alopecia areata. Both conserved end residues are part of each CDR3. The D gene is left open where the match is weak. Clone size is not always given. Where it is, it says once, few, many or a class for expanded clones.

j_call,v_call,clone_size,d_call,cdr3_aa,cdr3_nt
TRBJ2-7,TRBV13,-,-,CASSLGRGAEQYF,TGTGCCAGCAGCTTAGGGCGGGGCGCCGAGCAGTACTTC
TRBJ2-1,TRBV7-9,-,TRBD1,CASSPRDRGRNNEQFF,TGTGCCAGCAGCCCCAGGGACAGGGGGCGGAACAATGAGCAGTTCTTC
TRBJ2-5,TRBV30,-,TRBD1,CARDRGETQYF,TGTGCCAGAGACAGGGGGGAGACCCAGTACTTC
TRBJ1-1,TRBV27,few,-,CASSWDGEAFF,TGTGCCAGCAGTTGGGACGGTGAAGCTTTCTTT
TRBJ1-1,TRBV4-2,few,TRBD1,CASSQDNRGERKGAFF,TGTGCCAGCAGCCAAGATAACAGGGGCGAGAGGAAGGGAGCTTTCTTT
TRBJ1-2,TRBV2,-,TRBD1,CASSQTRIPIRQGGNGYTF,TGTGCCAGCAGTCAAACTAGAATCCCCATAAGACAGGGAGGGAATGGCTACACCTTC
TRBJ1-1,TRBV5-6,few,-,CASSYGSAGNTEAFF,TGTGCCAGCAGCTACGGATCAGCTGGCAACACTGAAGCTTTCTTT
TRBJ1-6,TRBV9,once,TRBD1,CASSSTGFGNSPLHF,TGTGCCAGCAGCTCGACAGGGTTTGGGAATTCACCCCTCCACTTT
TRBJ2-1,TRBV4-2,-,TRBD1,CASSQTGVDEQFF,TGTGCCAGCAGCCAGACAGGGGTCGATGAGCAGTTCTTC
TRBJ1-2,TRBV29-1,few,TRBD1,CSVHAYTGATGYGYTF,TGCAGCGTCCATGCCTACACAGGGGCGACCGGATATGGCTACACCTTC
TRBJ2-1,TRBV19,many,-,CASSITGNSYNEQFF,TGTGCCAGTAGTATTACGGGAAACTCCTACAATGAGCAGTTCTTC
TRBJ1-2,TRBV5-1,-,-,CASKSAGARGYTF,TGCGCCAGCAAATCCGCAGGAGCGCGGGGCTACACCTTC
TRBJ1-2,TRBV5-6,once,-,CASSDPDSSNYGYTF,TGTGCCAGCAGTGACCCGGACAGTTCAAACTATGGCTACACCTTC
TRBJ1-5,TRBV5-6,-,-,CASSLAGYSNQPQHF,TGTGCCAGCAGCTTGGCAGGGTACAGCAATCAGCCCCAGCATTTT
TRBJ1-5,TRBV10-3,once,-,CAISESGQPQHF,TGTGCCATCAGTGAGTCGGGTCAGCCCCAGCATTTT
TRBJ2-5,TRBV15,once,-,CATSTQDLPQETQYF,TGTGCCACCAGCACACAAGACCTGCCCCAAGAGACCCAGTACTTC
TRBJ2-1,TRBV30,-,-,CAWSPTTYNEQFF,TGTGCCTGGAGTCCTACTACCTACAATGAGCAGTTCTTC
TRBJ2-7,TRBV13,-,-,CASSRQNSYEQYF,TGTGCCAGCAGCCGACAGAATTCCTACGAGCAGTACTTC
TRBJ1-6,TRBV27,-,TRBD1,CASSWDRVSPLHF,TGTGCCAGCAGTTGGGACAGGGTCTCACCCCTCCACTTT
TRBJ2-1,TRBV7-6,-,-,CASSLTADYNEQFF,TGTGCCAGCAGCTTGACAGCGGACTACAATGAGCAGTTCTTC
TRBJ1-1,TRBV5-6,-,TRBD1,CASMSGTGVTEAFF,TGTGCCAGCATGAGTGGGACAGGGGTCACTGAAGCTTTCTTT
TRBJ1-3,TRBV10-3,few,TRBD1,CAISEGQELGNTIYF,TGTGCCATCAGTGAAGGACAGGAGCTTGGAAACACCATATATTTT
TRBJ1-2,TRBV5-1,-,-,CASSLQENYGYTF,TGCGCCAGCAGCCTACAGGAAAACTATGGCTACACCTTC
TRBJ2-3,TRBV7-9,-,-,CSWGGTDTQYF,TGTTCCTGGGGTGGCACAGATACGCAGTATTTT
TRBJ2-6,TRBV7-9,-,-,CASSSLPGDSGANVLTF,TGTGCCAGCAGCTCATTACCGGGGGACTCTGGGGCCAACGTCCTGACTTTC
TRBJ2-5,TRBV9,-,TRBD2,CASSVSGGGAGETQYF,TGTGCCAGCAGCGTTTCCGGCGGGGGGGCCGGGGAGACCCAGTACTTC
TRBJ2-7,TRBV6-5,-,-,CASGVTYEQYF,TGTGCCAGCGGGGTTACCTACGAGCAGTACTTC
TRBJ2-1,TRBV14,few,-,CASSQEAAPQFF,TGTGCCAGCAGCCAAGAAGCAGCCCCACAGTTCTTC
TRBJ2-3,TRBV10-3,few,-,CAISDSSSTDTQYF,TGTGCCATCAGTGATAGCTCTAGCACAGATACGCAGTATTTT
TRBJ1-2,TRBV20-1,once,-,CSPGTADGYTF,TGCAGTCCCGGGACGGCCGATGGCTACACCTTC
TRBJ2-7,TRBV5-1,few,TRBD1,CASSAGTGGAYEQYF,TGCGCCAGCAGCGCTGGGACAGGGGGCGCCTACGAGCAGTACTTC
TRBJ1-2,TRBV29-1,few,-,CSVESPSGGRGYGYTF,TGCAGCGTTGAATCCCCAAGCGGGGGACGAGGCTATGGCTACACCTTC
TRBJ1-5,TRBV4-1,-,-,CASSPGPNQPQHF,TGCGCCAGCAGCCCCGGGCCTAATCAGCCCCAGCATTTT
TRBJ2-7,TRBV4-1,-,-,CASSPTVRGLAYEQYF,TGCGCCAGCAGTCCGACGGTCAGGGGACTCGCCTACGAGCAGTACTTC
TRBJ2-1,TRBV29-1,few,-,CSVESGGNEQFF,TGCAGCGTTGAAAGCGGAGGCAATGAGCAGTTCTTC
TRBJ2-2,TRBV30,-,-,CAWNPGTSTGELFF,TGTGCCTGGAATCCCGGGACAAGCACCGGGGAGCTGTTTTTT
TRBJ1-4,TRBV9,-,-,CASSAQGSNEKLFF,TGTGCCAGCAGCGCCCAGGGTTCTAATGAAAAACTGTTTTTT
TRBJ2-7,TRBV6-6,-,TRBD2,CASIKETSGAYEQYF,TGTGCCAGCATCAAGGAGACTAGCGGAGCCTACGAGCAGTACTTC
TRBJ2-7,TRBV5-6,few,-,CASSLSAREQYF,TGTGCCAGCAGCTTGTCGGCGAGGGAGCAGTACTTC
TRBJ2-3,TRBV13,-,-,CASSQTGETQYF,TGTGCCAGCAGCCAAACAGGTGAAACGCAGTATTTT
TRBJ2-2,TRBV25-1,-,-,CASSVAGELFF,TGTGCCAGCAGTGTCGCCGGGGAGCTGTTTTTT
TRBJ2-2,TRBV30,-,-,CAWSPGRGELFF,TGTGCCTGGAGCCCAGGGCGGGGGGAGCTGTTTTTT
TRBJ2-4,TRBV6-5,-,-,CASRAKNIQYF,TGTGCCAGCAGGGCCAAAAACATTCAGTACTTC
TRBJ2-2,TRBV7-9,-,-,CASRPGSGELFF,TGTGCCAGCAGGCCGGGATCCGGGGAGCTGTTTTTT
TRBJ2-7,TRBV2,few,TRBD1,CASSARRDRESKEQYF,TGTGCCAGCAGTGCCCGACGGGACAGGGAGTCGAAAGAGCAGTACTTC
TRBJ2-7,TRBV7-6,-,-,CASSPALFYEQYF,TGTGCCAGCAGCCCTGCCCTCTTCTACGAGCAGTACTTC
TRBJ1-1,TRBV29-1,-,-,CSVAQEGRNTEAFF,TGCAGCGTCGCCCAGGAAGGGAGGAACACTGAAGCTTTCTTT
TRBJ2-6,TRBV25-1,-,TRBD1,CASSELGGQMLGANVLTF,TGTGCCAGCAGTGAACTAGGGGGACAGATGCTCGGGGCCAACGTCCTGACTTTC
TRBJ1-5,TRBV4-1,-,-,CASSSDSLGNQPQHF,TGCGCCAGCAGCTCCGACAGTTTGGGGAATCAGCCCCAGCATTTT
TRBJ2-3,TRBV29-1,few,TRBD2,CSVERGGVNTQYF,TGCAGCGTGGAGCGGGGGGGCGTTAATACGCAGTATTTT
TRBJ1-5,TRBV29-1,-,-,CSALTGRNQPQHF,TGCAGCGCCCTGACAGGTCGCAATCAGCCCCAGCATTTT
TRBJ1-1,TRBV30,-,-,CAWSVAGRDTEAFF,TGTGCCTGGAGTGTTGCGGGGCGGGACACTGAAGCTTTCTTT
TRBJ1-1,TRBV7-9,-,-,CASSPQGKGDTEAFF,TGTGCCAGCAGCCCCCAGGGGAAGGGAGACACTGAAGCTTTCTTT
TRBJ2-2,TRBV13,-,TRBD1,CASSLVFGTANTGELFF,TGTGCCAGCAGCTTAGTTTTTGGGACAGCGAACACCGGGGAGCTGTTTTTT
TRBJ1-1,TRBV7-8,few,-,CASSRLIGGHILEAFF,TGTGCCAGCAGCCGCCTAATTGGGGGACACATCCTCGAAGCTTTCTTT
TRBJ1-1,TRBV6-1,-,-,CASSTEWGTEAFF,TGTGCCAGCAGTACAGAGTGGGGGACTGAAGCTTTCTTT
TRBJ2-3,TRBV27,once,TRBD1,CASSLRQGSTDTQYF,TGTGCCAGCAGTTTAAGACAGGGAAGCACAGATACGCAGTATTTT
TRBJ1-2,TRBV4-2,-,-,CASSQVAGLDYGYTF,TGTGCCAGCAGCCAAGTGGCCGGATTGGACTATGGCTACACCTTC
TRBJ1-2,TRBV10-2,-,TRBD1,CASSEPRDRGNYGYTF,TGCGCCAGCAGTGAGCCCCGAGACAGGGGCAACTATGGCTACACCTTC